The 9 T cell receptor beta chains in this list originate from one sample, sequenced in a study of T cell changes during pregnancy in multiple sclerosis. Profiled with immunoSEQ multiplex PCR; TCRdb holds only in-frame clones, not every one. This table holds around 80,000 clones, about 91% found once. Specimen: peripheral blood, collected before pregnancy. These receptors originate from a female donor with multiple sclerosis, enrolled in a pregnancy study.

V and J are TRBV29-1 and TRBJ2-7; 8 bases fit TRBD2. This CDR3 is built from 17 residues. V lost 4 bases to trimming and J lost 1 base; unmatched junction nucleotides: 15. Germline CDR1 is SQVTM and CDR2 is ANQGSEA. The CDR3 here is CSVGEEGSGTRSYEQYF. CDR3 DNA: TGCAGCGTTGGGGAGGAGGGTAGCGGGACTAGGTCCTACGAGCAGTACTTC.

V gene TRBV2 combines with J gene TRBJ2-7, with D uncertain. V lost 8 bases, J lost 2 bases, and 10 bases lay in between. From germline, CDR1 is SNHLY and CDR2 FYNNEI. The CDR3 runs to 12 residues. The CDR3 nucleotides read TGTGCCAGCCGTCCCCCGGCCTACGAGCAGTACTTC. It yields the protein CASRPPAYEQYF. Filled out from reference TRBV2 and TRBJ2-7, the complete variable domain reads EPEVTQTPSHQVTQMGQEVILRCVPISNHLYFYWYRQILGQKVEFLVSFYNNEISEKSEIFDDQFSVERPDGSNFTLKIRSTKLEDSAMYFCASRPPAYEQYFGPGTRLTVT.

Written as DNA, the CDR3 is TGTGCCAGCAGCTCGGACAGAACCGGGGAGCTGTTTTTT. Protein product: CASSSDRTGELFF. The rearrangement uses TRBV7-8 and TRBJ2-2; D possibly corresponds to TRBD1 (6 bases). The CDR3 contains 13 residues. V gave up 4 bases and J gave up 5 bases, with 8 bases separating them. In germline, CDR1 is SGHVS, CDR2 FQNEAQ.

The chain couples TRBV2 to TRBJ2-7; 8 positions agree with TRBD1. Germline lookup yields CDR1 SNHLY and CDR2 FYNNEI. After removal of 0 bases from V and 6 bases from J, the junction contained 10 bases not matched to a gene. The CDR3 contains 16 residues. The CDR3 spells CASSEAKGLTGGEQYF. CDR3 coding DNA: TGTGCCAGCAGTGAAGCGAAGGGACTTACAGGGGGCGAGCAGTACTTC.

The gene calls are TRBV7-9 and TRBJ2-1; weak D call: TRBD2 (6 bases). The CDR3 runs 15 residues. V lost 2 bases, J lost 3 bases, and 11 bases lay in between. Per germline, CDR1 SEHNR and CDR2 FQNEAQ (reference sequence). The CDR3 region is CASSLSETSYNEQFF. CDR3 DNA sequence: TGTGCCAGCAGCTTATCGGAGACTAGCTACAATGAGCAGTTCTTC.

The chain uses TRBV19 and TRBJ2-1, with 9 bases matching TRBD2. This CDR3 comprises 14 residues. The germline CDR1 and CDR2 sequences are LNHDA and SQIVND (reference sequence). The trim removed 9 bases at V and 9 bases at J, leaving 12 bases unmatched. CDR3 protein: CASLAGDLYGEQFF. CDR3 DNA: TGTGCCAGCTTAGCGGGAGATCTGTACGGTGAGCAGTTCTTC.

The V and J genes are TRBV18 and TRBJ1-2, with 8 positions matching TRBD1. Germline V CDR1 and CDR2: KGHSH, LQKENI. This CDR3 has 14 amino acids. Trimming took 6 bases from V and 4 from J; bases not matched to a gene: 7. The CDR3 DNA reads as TGTGCCAGCTCCCTTAACAGGGGGGGCTATGGCTACACCTTC. Translating gives CASSLNRGGYGYTF.

This rearrangement joins TRBV21-1 to TRBJ1-4. TRBV21-1 is annotated as a pseudogene. The CDR3 extends over 18 amino acids. The DNA for the CDR3 is TGTGCCAGCAGCAAAGGGGCCCCTCCGGCGGGGGGGGATGAAAAACTGTTTTTT. Residues: CASSKGAPPAGGDEKLFF.

This clone occurred a few times. CDR3 loop: CASSLGSSGVRNEQFF. The CDR3, as DNA: TGTGCCAGCAGCTTAGGGTCTAGCGGGGTTAGGAATGAGCAGTTCTTC. This chain joins TRBV7-9 and TRBJ2-1; 9 nucleotides align to TRBD2. The CDR3 totals 16 residues. The V gene's germline CDR1 is SEHNR and CDR2 FQNEAQ (reference sequence). The junction had 8 bases not matched to a gene; V was cut back by 1 base and J by 7 bases.